These T cell receptor beta chains were read from a single sample in a study of T-cell reconstitution after alpha-beta-depleted transplantation in children. From the PCR reads, TCRdb called clonotypes with MiXCR, one entry per CDR3 protein. The sample gives a few hundred thousand distinct CDR3 sequences, about a tenth of which show up once; 7.5% is in the top ten. The starting material was PBMCs, obtained before TCRalphabeta/CD19-depleted stem cell transplant. These receptors all come from a boy under two years old with acute myeloid leukemia, due to receive a stem cell transplant. Both conserved end residues are part of each CDR3. Fields, in order: V gene, clone size, J gene, D gene, CDR3 protein, CDR3 DNA. D genes are given only for firm matches. Only some rows state a clone size, as once, few, many or a class for expanded clones.

v_gene: TRBV7-8
abundance: many
j_gene: TRBJ2-7
d_gene: TRBD2
CDR3aa: CASSQPGGEQYF
CDR3nt: TGTGCCAGCAGCCAACCGGGGGGCGAGCAGTACTTC

v_gene: TRBV7-2
abundance: many
j_gene: TRBJ2-7
d_gene: -
CDR3aa: CASSLVAGPYEQYF
CDR3nt: TGTGCCAGCAGCTTAGTTGCAGGCCCCTACGAGCAGTACTTC

v_gene: TRBV7-2
abundance: many
j_gene: TRBJ1-1
d_gene: -
CDR3aa: CASSLEKGNTEAFF
CDR3nt: TGTGCCAGCAGCTTAGAGAAGGGGAACACTGAAGCTTTCTTT

v_gene: TRBV11-2
abundance: many
j_gene: TRBJ2-1
d_gene: TRBD2
CDR3aa: CASSSGTSGRLSYNEQFF
CDR3nt: TGTGCCAGCAGCTCCGGGACTAGCGGGAGGCTCTCCTACAATGAGCAGTTCTTC

v_gene: TRBV20-1
abundance: many
j_gene: TRBJ1-2
d_gene: TRBD1
CDR3aa: CSASSDRGPGYTF
CDR3nt: TGCAGTGCTAGTTCGGACAGGGGGCCTGGCTACACCTTC

v_gene: TRBV5-1
abundance: many
j_gene: TRBJ2-1
d_gene: -
CDR3aa: CASSLLSSSYNEQFF
CDR3nt: TGCGCCAGCAGCTTGTTGAGTTCCTCCTACAATGAGCAGTTCTTC

v_gene: TRBV28
abundance: many
j_gene: TRBJ2-3
d_gene: -
CDR3aa: CASSNREHTDTQYF
CDR3nt: TGTGCCAGCAGTAACAGGGAACACACAGATACGCAGTATTTT

v_gene: TRBV7-2
abundance: many
j_gene: TRBJ1-6
d_gene: -
CDR3aa: CASSFNREPLHF
CDR3nt: TGTGCCAGCAGCTTCAACAGGGAGCCCCTCCACTTT

v_gene: TRBV6-1
abundance: many
j_gene: TRBJ2-3
d_gene: -
CDR3aa: CASSEILAGTDTQYF
CDR3nt: TGTGCCAGCAGTGAAATACTAGCAGGCACAGATACGCAGTATTTT

v_gene: TRBV20-1
abundance: -
j_gene: TRBJ2-2
d_gene: TRBD2
CDR3aa: CCAYKLAGGPVDGELFF
CDR3nt: TGCTGTGCGTACAAACTAGCGGGAGGGCCAGTTGACGGGGAGCTGTTTTTT